This is a list of T cell receptor beta chains from one sample in a study of blood T cells in healthy people across ages. TCRdb recomputed calls from the 5' RACE reads with MiXCR, one row per CDR3 protein. The sample contains 780,000 or so distinct CDR3 sequences, more than 20% of which appear only once. These records were also assigned to another study, of T cells of mothers and their children.

Sequenced input: blood. These receptors all stem from a boy aged 10-17 years in good health. The CDR3 runs from the conserved cysteine through the conserved F or W. A D gene is named only where the DNA matches it firmly.

>-|TRBJ2-7|TRBV11-1
CASSLGPLRTPPTGNSYEQYF
>-|TRBJ2-5|TRBV10-3
CAISPLGEETQYF
>-|TRBJ2-7|TRBV9
CASSVGDTGEEQYF
>-|TRBJ2-1|TRBV7-9
CASSLTPVQLYNEQFF
>-|TRBJ1-1|TRBV29-1
CSVDEANTEAFF
>-|TRBJ1-2|TRBV6-5
CASSTYNYGYTF
>-|TRBJ1-1|TRBV4-3
CASSQGREGWTEAFF
>-|TRBJ2-6|TRBV5-1
CASSSDSGANVLTF
>-|TRBJ1-2|TRBV6-6
CASSYEQGIPYGYTF
>-|TRBJ1-2|TRBV29-1
CSVETGSHYGYTF